Listed below are T cell receptor beta chains from one sample, sequenced in a study of blood T cell repertoires in COVID-19. Clones were sequenced by immunoSEQ multiplex PCR, and TCRdb holds only the in-frame ones, with some missing. The sample lists 440,000 or so clones; approximately 89% were seen once. The sequenced sample was peripheral blood. Every receptor here comes from a woman between 35 and 50 years old with COVID-19, enrolled during active disease. The CDR3 runs from the conserved cysteine through the conserved F or W. A D gene is named only where the DNA matches it firmly. For some rows the clone size is stated as once, few or many, or as a class when expanded; others skip it.

len: 15; v_gene: TRBV19; j_gene: TRBJ1-4; abundance: .; d_gene: .; CDR3nt: TGTGCCAGTAGTATAGGCGGAGCAACTAATGAAAAACTGTTTTTT; CDR3aa: CASSIGGATNEKLFF
len: 20; v_gene: TRBV28; j_gene: TRBJ2-1; abundance: .; d_gene: TRBD2; CDR3nt: TGTGCCAGCAGCCCCACCCAGGCGGGAGCGCCCGCGGGATCGGGTAATGAGCAGTTCTTC; CDR3aa: CASSPTQAGAPAGSGNEQFF
len: 12; v_gene: TRBV28; j_gene: TRBJ2-7; abundance: .; d_gene: TRBD2; CDR3nt: TGTGCCAGCAGTCTTAGCGGGAACGAGCAGTACTTC; CDR3aa: CASSLSGNEQYF
len: 14; v_gene: TRBV5-4; j_gene: TRBJ2-3; abundance: .; d_gene: .; CDR3nt: TGTGCCAGCAGCTCCTTGAGCAGGGGAGATACGCAGTATTTT; CDR3aa: CASSSLSRGDTQYF
len: 14; v_gene: TRBV2; j_gene: TRBJ1-2; abundance: once; d_gene: TRBD1; CDR3nt: TGTGCCAGCGGGGACAGGGGGGTAGGGTATGGCTACACCTTC; CDR3aa: CASGDRGVGYGYTF
len: 12; v_gene: TRBV6-2/TRBV6-3; j_gene: TRBJ1-1; abundance: few; d_gene: .; CDR3nt: TGTGCCAGCAGTTTGGGCCTCACTGAAGCTTTCTTT; CDR3aa: CASSLGLTEAFF
len: 14; v_gene: TRBV11-2; j_gene: TRBJ2-1; abundance: .; d_gene: .; CDR3nt: TGTGCCAGCAGCTTAAATCATGGGGGCGGTGAGCAGTTCTTC; CDR3aa: CASSLNHGGGEQFF
len: 15; v_gene: TRBV6-5; j_gene: TRBJ1-2; abundance: few; d_gene: TRBD1; CDR3nt: TGTGCCAGCAGTTACTCGAAGGGGGCCGCTCCCGGCTACACCTTC; CDR3aa: CASSYSKGAAPGYTF
len: 14; v_gene: TRBV18; j_gene: TRBJ1-6; abundance: .; d_gene: .; CDR3nt: TGTGCCAGCTCACTAGGACAGTTAGATTCACCCCTCCACTTT; CDR3aa: CASSLGQLDSPLHF
len: 14; v_gene: TRBV7-2; j_gene: TRBJ2-3; abundance: .; d_gene: .; CDR3nt: TGTGCCAGCAGCTCTCCCCCCCCCACAGATACGCAGTATTTT; CDR3aa: CASSSPPPTDTQYF
len: 17; v_gene: TRBV7-2; j_gene: TRBJ1-3; abundance: .; d_gene: .; CDR3nt: TGTGCCAGCAGCTTAGTCGGGGGGAAACTTACTGGAAACACCATATATTTT; CDR3aa: CASSLVGGKLTGNTIYF
len: 19; v_gene: TRBV27; j_gene: TRBJ1-3; abundance: .; d_gene: TRBD1; CDR3nt: TGTGCCAGCAGTTTATGTATCGGGGGGGACAGTTCCTCTGGAAACACCATATATTTT; CDR3aa: CASSLCIGGDSSSGNTIYF
len: 14; v_gene: TRBV7-9; j_gene: TRBJ1-2; abundance: .; d_gene: TRBD1; CDR3nt: TGTGCCAGCAGCACAGGGGCAGGCGGCTATGGCTACACCTTC; CDR3aa: CASSTGAGGYGYTF
len: 17; v_gene: TRBV7-9; j_gene: TRBJ2-2; abundance: once; d_gene: TRBD2; CDR3nt: TGTGCCAGCAGCCCAGCCGGAATAGCGGGAGCCGCCGGGGAGCTGTTTTTT; CDR3aa: CASSPAGIAGAAGELFF
len: 16; v_gene: TRBV19; j_gene: TRBJ2-5; abundance: .; d_gene: TRBD2; CDR3nt: TGTGCCAGTAGTCCAAGGACTAGCGGGGGAGGAGAGACCCAGTACTTC; CDR3aa: CASSPRTSGGGETQYF
len: 13; v_gene: TRBV7-3; j_gene: TRBJ1-1; abundance: .; d_gene: .; CDR3nt: TGTGCCAGCAGCTTACTTGGAGACACTGAAGCTTTCTTT; CDR3aa: CASSLLGDTEAFF
len: 13; v_gene: TRBV2; j_gene: TRBJ1-1; abundance: .; d_gene: .; CDR3nt: TGTGCCAGCAGTGAAATAGGGGTAGGTGAAGCTTTCTTT; CDR3aa: CASSEIGVGEAFF
len: 14; v_gene: TRBV5-1; j_gene: TRBJ2-3; abundance: .; d_gene: TRBD2; CDR3nt: TGCGCCAGCTCGAGGGAGGGCCGGGGAGATACGCAGTATTTT; CDR3aa: CASSREGRGDTQYF
len: 14; v_gene: TRBV3-1/TRBV3-2; j_gene: TRBJ2-7; abundance: .; d_gene: .; CDR3nt: TGTGCCAGCAGCCTTAGAACCCAGGGCCACGAGCAGTACTTC; CDR3aa: CASSLRTQGHEQYF
len: 14; v_gene: TRBV6-5; j_gene: TRBJ2-2; abundance: .; d_gene: TRBD1; CDR3nt: TGTGCCAGCAGTCGACAGGGGGACACCGGGGAGCTGTTTTTT; CDR3aa: CASSRQGDTGELFF
len: 20; v_gene: TRBV27; j_gene: TRBJ2-3; abundance: .; d_gene: TRBD2; CDR3nt: TGTGCCAGCAGTTTATCGTGGGCTAGCGGGAGTCCCTGGGCGGGAGATACGCAGTATTTT; CDR3aa: CASSLSWASGSPWAGDTQYF
len: 17; v_gene: TRBV11-2; j_gene: TRBJ2-3; abundance: .; d_gene: .; CDR3nt: TGTGCCAGCAGCTTAGAGCGCAACGGGGGAAGCACAGATACGCAGTATTTT; CDR3aa: CASSLERNGGSTDTQYF
len: 15; v_gene: TRBV6-5; j_gene: TRBJ2-7; abundance: .; d_gene: TRBD2; CDR3nt: TGTGCCAGCAGTTACCGGGGACTAGTTGACTACGAGCAGTACTTC; CDR3aa: CASSYRGLVDYEQYF
len: 15; v_gene: TRBV5-8; j_gene: TRBJ1-2; abundance: .; d_gene: .; CDR3nt: TGTGCCAGCAGCTTGCTCGCGACAATTAACTATGGCTACACCTTC; CDR3aa: CASSLLATINYGYTF
len: 14; v_gene: TRBV27; j_gene: TRBJ1-1; abundance: .; d_gene: TRBD1; CDR3nt: TGTGCCAGCAGATACGGGACAGCAGACACTGAAGCTTTCTTT; CDR3aa: CASRYGTADTEAFF
len: 14; v_gene: TRBV4-3; j_gene: TRBJ2-7; abundance: .; d_gene: TRBD1; CDR3nt: TGCGCCAGCAGCCGTAGGGACAGGGGGGACGAGCAGTACTTC; CDR3aa: CASSRRDRGDEQYF
len: 16; v_gene: TRBV5-1; j_gene: TRBJ1-2; abundance: .; d_gene: .; CDR3nt: TGCGCCAGCAGCTTGGGAGGAGGGGAAACTAACTATGGCTACACCTTC; CDR3aa: CASSLGGGETNYGYTF
len: 15; v_gene: TRBV5-1; j_gene: TRBJ2-7; abundance: once; d_gene: TRBD1; CDR3nt: TGCGCCAGCAGCTTGTTTGGGACAGGTGTCTACGAGCAGTACTTC; CDR3aa: CASSLFGTGVYEQYF
len: 17; v_gene: TRBV27; j_gene: TRBJ2-1; abundance: few; d_gene: TRBD2; CDR3nt: TGTGCCAGCAGTGCACTAGCGGGAGGAACTCCCTACAATGAGCAGTTCTTC; CDR3aa: CASSALAGGTPYNEQFF
len: 14; v_gene: TRBV30; j_gene: TRBJ1-3; abundance: .; d_gene: .; CDR3nt: TGTGCCTGGAGTACAGGGTTCTCTGGAAACACCATATATTTT; CDR3aa: CAWSTGFSGNTIYF
len: 13; v_gene: TRBV7-3; j_gene: TRBJ1-1; abundance: .; d_gene: .; CDR3nt: TGTGCCAGCAGCCCGACCGAACGGGCTGAAGCTTTCTTT; CDR3aa: CASSPTERAEAFF
len: 17; v_gene: TRBV28; j_gene: TRBJ2-7; abundance: .; d_gene: TRBD1; CDR3nt: TGTGCCAGCAGTTTCGACAGGGGACTTCTACTGCGCTACGAGCAGTACTTC; CDR3aa: CASSFDRGLLLRYEQYF
len: 18; v_gene: TRBV14; j_gene: TRBJ1-3; abundance: .; d_gene: .; CDR3nt: TGTGCCAGCAGCCAAGATTCTGGAGGTGTTTTCGTGGGAAACACCATATATTTT; CDR3aa: CASSQDSGGVFVGNTIYF
len: 15; v_gene: TRBV3-1/TRBV3-2; j_gene: TRBJ1-4; abundance: .; d_gene: TRBD1; CDR3nt: TGTGCCAGCAGCCAAGATTACAGGGGGACTGAAAAACTGTTTTTT; CDR3aa: CASSQDYRGTEKLFF
len: 13; v_gene: TRBV4-3; j_gene: TRBJ1-2; abundance: once; d_gene: .; CDR3nt: TGCGCCAGCAGCCAAGAGCGGGGGGACGGCTACACCTTC; CDR3aa: CASSQERGDGYTF
len: 14; v_gene: TRBV27; j_gene: TRBJ1-6; abundance: .; d_gene: .; CDR3nt: TGTGCCAGCAGGCCCCACGGGGAAATGTCACCCCTCCACTTT; CDR3aa: CASRPHGEMSPLHF
len: 17; v_gene: TRBV5-1; j_gene: TRBJ1-5; abundance: .; d_gene: .; CDR3nt: TGCGCCAGCAGCTACAACCTCGGGGGGAGTAGCAATCAGCCCCAGCATTTT; CDR3aa: CASSYNLGGSSNQPQHF
len: 13; v_gene: TRBV2; j_gene: TRBJ2-7; abundance: .; d_gene: .; CDR3nt: TGTGCCAGCTCAGTGGAGGTCTCCTACGAGCAGTACTTC; CDR3aa: CASSVEVSYEQYF
len: 16; v_gene: TRBV15; j_gene: TRBJ2-7; abundance: .; d_gene: .; CDR3nt: TGTGCCACCAGCAGAGCTGGGGCACAGGGTTCCTACGAGCAGTACTTC; CDR3aa: CATSRAGAQGSYEQYF
len: 16; v_gene: TRBV28; j_gene: TRBJ1-2; abundance: .; d_gene: .; CDR3nt: TGTGCCAGCAGTTTTGGGGCCAGGATTTTTAACTATGGCTACACCTTC; CDR3aa: CASSFGARIFNYGYTF
len: 11; v_gene: TRBV12-3/TRBV12-4; j_gene: TRBJ2-1; abundance: .; d_gene: .; CDR3nt: TGTGCCAGCAGAGACGGACACGAGCAGTTCTTC; CDR3aa: CASRDGHEQFF